This TCR beta chain was sequenced in a study of blood T cell repertoires in COVID-19. The overall study: There were acute and convalescent COVID-19 samples, and they came from the United States, Italy and Spain.

TCRdb's copy holds only in-frame clones and misses some; the assay was immunoSEQ multiplex PCR. The table includes fewer than 80,000 clones, over 70% detected once. This CDR3 contains 15 residues. Trimming shortened V by 5 bases and J by 4 bases, and 18 bases separated the two germline ends. Per germline, CDR1 MNHEY and CDR2 SMNVEV (reference sequence). The TCR sequence derives from a man aged 55-75 years with acute or convalescent COVID-19. The rearrangement links TRBV27 to TRBJ2-7, with D perhaps TRBD1 (6 bases). The sequencing sample was made of peripheral blood. The CDR3 is CASSPPTGTWYEQYF. The CDR3 DNA follows: TGTGCCAGCAGTCCCCCCACCGGGACATGGTACGAGCAGTACTTC.